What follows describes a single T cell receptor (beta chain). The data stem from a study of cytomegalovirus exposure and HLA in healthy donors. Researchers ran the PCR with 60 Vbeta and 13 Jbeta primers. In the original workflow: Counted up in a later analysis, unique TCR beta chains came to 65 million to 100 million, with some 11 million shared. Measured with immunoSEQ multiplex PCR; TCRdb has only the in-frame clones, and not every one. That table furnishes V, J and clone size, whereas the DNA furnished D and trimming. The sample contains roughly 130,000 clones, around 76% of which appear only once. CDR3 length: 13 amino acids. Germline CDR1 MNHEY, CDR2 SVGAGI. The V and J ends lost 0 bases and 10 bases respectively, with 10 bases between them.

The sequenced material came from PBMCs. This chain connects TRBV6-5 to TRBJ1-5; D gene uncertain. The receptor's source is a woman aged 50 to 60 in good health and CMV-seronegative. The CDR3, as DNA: TGTGCCAGCAGTTACTCGAAGAACCTACCCCAGCATTTT. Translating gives CASSYSKNLPQHF.